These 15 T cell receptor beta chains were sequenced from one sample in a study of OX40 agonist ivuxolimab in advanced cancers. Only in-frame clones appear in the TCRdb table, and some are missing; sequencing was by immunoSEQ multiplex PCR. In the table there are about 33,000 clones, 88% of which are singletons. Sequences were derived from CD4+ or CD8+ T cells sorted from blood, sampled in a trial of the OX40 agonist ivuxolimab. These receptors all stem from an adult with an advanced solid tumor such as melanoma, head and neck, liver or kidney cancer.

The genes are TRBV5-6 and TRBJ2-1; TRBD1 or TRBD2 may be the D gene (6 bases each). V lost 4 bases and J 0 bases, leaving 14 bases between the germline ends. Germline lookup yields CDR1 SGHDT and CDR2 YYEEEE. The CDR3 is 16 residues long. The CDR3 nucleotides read TGTGCCAGCAGCCCTCCCGGGGGCAACTCCTACAATGAGCAGTTCTTC. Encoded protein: CASSPPGGNSYNEQFF.

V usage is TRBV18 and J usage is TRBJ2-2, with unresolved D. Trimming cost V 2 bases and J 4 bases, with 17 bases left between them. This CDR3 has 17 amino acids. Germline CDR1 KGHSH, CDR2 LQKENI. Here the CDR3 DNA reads TGTGCCAGCTCACCAGTCCCTAGTTTCAGAGCCACCGGGGAGCTGTTTTTT. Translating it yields CASSPVPSFRATGELFF.

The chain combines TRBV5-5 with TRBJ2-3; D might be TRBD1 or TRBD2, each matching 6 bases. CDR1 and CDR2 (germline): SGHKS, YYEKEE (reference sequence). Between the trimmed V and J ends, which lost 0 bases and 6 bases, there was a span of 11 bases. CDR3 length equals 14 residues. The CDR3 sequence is CASSLARGRDTQYF. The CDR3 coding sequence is TGTGCCAGCAGCTTGGCAAGGGGGAGGGATACGCAGTATTTT.

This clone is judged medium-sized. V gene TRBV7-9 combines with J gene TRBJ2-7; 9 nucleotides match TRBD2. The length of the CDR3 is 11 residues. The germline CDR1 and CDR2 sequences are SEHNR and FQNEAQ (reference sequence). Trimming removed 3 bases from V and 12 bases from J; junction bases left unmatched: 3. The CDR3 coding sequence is TGTGCCAGCAGCTTTGGGACTAGCACGTACTTC. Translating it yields CASSFGTSTYF. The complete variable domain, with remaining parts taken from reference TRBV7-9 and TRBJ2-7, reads DTGVSQNPRHKITKRGQNVTFRCDPISEHNRLYWYRQTLGQGPEFLTYFQNEAQLEKSRLLSDRFSAERPKGSFSTLEIQRTEQGDSAMYLCASSFGTSTYFGPGTRLTVT.

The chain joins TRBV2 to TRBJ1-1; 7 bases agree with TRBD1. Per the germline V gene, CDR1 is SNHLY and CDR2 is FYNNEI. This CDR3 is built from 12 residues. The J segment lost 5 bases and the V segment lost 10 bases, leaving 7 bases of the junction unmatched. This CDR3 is CATYRGRTEAFF. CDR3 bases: TGTGCCACGTACAGGGGAAGAACTGAAGCTTTCTTT.

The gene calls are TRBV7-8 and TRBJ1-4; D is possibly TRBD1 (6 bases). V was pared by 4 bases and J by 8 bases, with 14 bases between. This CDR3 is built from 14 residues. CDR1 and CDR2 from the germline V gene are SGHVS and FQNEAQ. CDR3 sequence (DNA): TGTGCCAGCAGCTCAACAGGGCCCGGGGAAAAACTGTTTTTT. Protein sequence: CASSSTGPGEKLFF.

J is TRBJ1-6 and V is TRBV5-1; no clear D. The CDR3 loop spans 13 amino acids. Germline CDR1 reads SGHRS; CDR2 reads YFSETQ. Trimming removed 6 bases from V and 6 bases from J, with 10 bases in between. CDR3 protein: CASTEGRNSPLHF. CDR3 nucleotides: TGCGCCAGCACGGAGGGTCGTAATTCACCCCTCCACTTT.

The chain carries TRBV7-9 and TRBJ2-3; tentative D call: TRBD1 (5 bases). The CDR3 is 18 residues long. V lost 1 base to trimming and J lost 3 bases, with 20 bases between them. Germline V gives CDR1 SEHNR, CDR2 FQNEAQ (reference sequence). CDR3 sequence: CASSLGMFREIGTDTQYF. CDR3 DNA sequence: TGTGCCAGCAGCTTAGGGATGTTCAGGGAAATAGGAACAGATACGCAGTATTTT.

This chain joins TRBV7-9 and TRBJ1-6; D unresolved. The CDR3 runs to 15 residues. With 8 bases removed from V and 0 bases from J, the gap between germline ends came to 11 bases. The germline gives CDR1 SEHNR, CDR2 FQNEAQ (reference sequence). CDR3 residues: CASLAGSSYNSPLHF. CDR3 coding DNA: TGTGCCAGCCTAGCCGGGAGCTCCTATAATTCACCCCTCCACTTT.

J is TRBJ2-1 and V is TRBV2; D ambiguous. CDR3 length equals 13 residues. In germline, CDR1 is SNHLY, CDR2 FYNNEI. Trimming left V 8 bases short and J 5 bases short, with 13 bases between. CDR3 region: CASATSQNNEQFF. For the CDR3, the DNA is TGTGCCAGCGCCACCTCCCAAAACAATGAGCAGTTCTTC. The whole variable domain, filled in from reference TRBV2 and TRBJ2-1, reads EPEVTQTPSHQVTQMGQEVILRCVPISNHLYFYWYRQILGQKVEFLVSFYNNEISEKSEIFDDQFSVERPDGSNFTLKIRSTKLEDSAMYFCASATSQNNEQFFGPGTRLTVL.

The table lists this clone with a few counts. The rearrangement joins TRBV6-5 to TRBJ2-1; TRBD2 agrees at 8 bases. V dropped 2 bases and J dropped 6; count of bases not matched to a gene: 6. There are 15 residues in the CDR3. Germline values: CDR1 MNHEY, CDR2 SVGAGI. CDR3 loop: CASSYETGGLNEQFF. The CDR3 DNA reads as TGTGCCAGCAGTTACGAAACGGGAGGGCTCAATGAGCAGTTCTTC.

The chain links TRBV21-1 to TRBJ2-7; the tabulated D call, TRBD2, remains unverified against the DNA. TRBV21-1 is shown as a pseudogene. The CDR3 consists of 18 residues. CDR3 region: CASSKDKPGIYVIYEQYF. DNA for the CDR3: TGTGCCAGCAGCAAAGATAAACCGGGGATTTACGTAATATACGAGCAGTACTTC.

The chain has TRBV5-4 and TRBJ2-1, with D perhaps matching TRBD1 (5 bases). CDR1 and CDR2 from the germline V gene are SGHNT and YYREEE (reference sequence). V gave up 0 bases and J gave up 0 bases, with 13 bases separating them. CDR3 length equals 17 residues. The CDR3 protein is CASSLVQGGSSYNEQFF. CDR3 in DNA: TGTGCCAGCAGCTTGGTGCAGGGTGGAAGCTCCTACAATGAGCAGTTCTTC.

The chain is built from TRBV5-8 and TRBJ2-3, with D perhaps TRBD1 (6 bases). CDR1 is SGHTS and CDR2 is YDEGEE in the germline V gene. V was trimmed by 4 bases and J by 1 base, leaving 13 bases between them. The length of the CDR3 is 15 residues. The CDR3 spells CASSHRAYGTDTQYF. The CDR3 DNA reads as TGTGCCAGCAGCCACAGGGCTTATGGCACAGATACGCAGTATTTT.

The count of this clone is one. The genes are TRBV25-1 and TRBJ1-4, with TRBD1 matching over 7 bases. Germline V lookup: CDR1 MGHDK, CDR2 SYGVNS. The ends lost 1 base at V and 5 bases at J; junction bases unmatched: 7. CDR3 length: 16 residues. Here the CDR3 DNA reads TGTGCCAGCAGTGAATTTAAAGGGGGCTTAAATGAAAAACTGTTTTTT. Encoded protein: CASSEFKGGLNEKLFF.